Presented here are 22 T cell receptor beta chains from one specimen sequenced in a study of blood T cell repertoires in COVID-19. Profiled with immunoSEQ multiplex PCR; TCRdb holds only in-frame clones, not every one. The table has roughly 230,000 clones, about four fifths seen once; the top ten hold more than 6.5%. Material for sequencing was peripheral blood. The receptor set was obtained from a man aged 40-50 years with active or convalescent COVID-19.

The J gene is TRBJ2-5, the V gene TRBV15, with D possibly TRBD1 on 6 matching bases. Trimming took 3 bases from V and 2 from J, leaving 7 bases between them. The CDR3 consists of 13 residues. The germline V gene has CDR1 LNHNV and CDR2 YYDKDF (reference sequence). DNA for the CDR3: TGTGCCACCAGCAGGGACAGTCAAGAGACCCAGTACTTC. Encoded protein: CATSRDSQETQYF.

This chain connects TRBV6-5 to TRBJ1-1, with a tentative D call TRBD1 (5 bases). In germline, CDR1 is MNHEY, CDR2 SVGAGI. V lost 11 bases, J lost 3 bases, and 19 bases lay in between. The CDR3 has 14 residues. Here the CDR3 DNA reads TGTGCCTACGTAGTGAGGGGAGGACACACTGAAGCTTTCTTT. Translation gives CAYVVRGGHTEAFF.

Only a few counts were recorded for this clone. The V and J genes are TRBV6-5 and TRBJ1-2, with D tentatively TRBD1 (6 bases). The germline CDR1 and CDR2 sequences are MNHEY and SVGAGI. V was trimmed by 11 bases and J by 9 bases, leaving 16 bases between them. The CDR3 extends over 11 amino acids. This CDR3 is CASQGNKRYTF. CDR3 sequence (DNA): TGTGCCTCCCAGGGGAATAAGCGCTACACCTTC.

The chain joins TRBV9 to TRBJ2-5, with a weak D call TRBD2 (5 bases). Germline CDR1 is SGDLS and CDR2 is YYNGEE. This CDR3 has 17 amino acids. V lost 4 bases to trimming and J lost 2 bases, with 21 bases between them. The CDR3 is CASSPRLILDHQETQYF. The CDR3 nucleotides read TGTGCCAGCAGCCCGAGACTAATCCTCGACCATCAAGAGACCCAGTACTTC.

The rearrangement links TRBV7-2 to TRBJ2-7; D is ambiguous. V lost 1 base and J lost 7, with 8 bases in between. Germline V gene sequence: CDR1 SGHTA, CDR2 FQGNSA. The CDR3 consists of 12 residues. CDR3: CASSLDGLEQYF. The CDR3 DNA is TGTGCCAGCAGCTTAGACGGGTTGGAGCAGTACTTC.

V gene TRBV30 combines with J gene TRBJ2-5; 8 bases map to TRBD2. This CDR3 is 13 amino acids long. The germline V gene has CDR1 GTSNPN and CDR2 SVGIG (reference sequence). V lost 4 bases and J lost 4; bases outside the gene matches: 5. The CDR3, as DNA: TGTGCCTGGAACGGACTAGCTGGAGAGACCCAGTACTTC. It specifies CAWNGLAGETQYF.

V gene TRBV29-1 combines with J gene TRBJ2-1; tentative D call: TRBD1 (7 bases). The CDR3 is 16 residues long. Germline assignment: CDR1 SQVTM and CDR2 ANQGSEA. With 3 bases removed from V and 9 bases from J, the gap between germline ends came to 24 bases. CDR3: CSVEQETRQGTGEQFF. Written as DNA, the CDR3 is TGCAGCGTTGAGCAGGAGACTAGACAGGGAACGGGTGAGCAGTTCTTC.

This clone was detected once. The chain links TRBV7-9 to TRBJ1-1, with a weak D call TRBD1 (5 bases). The CDR3 is made up of 14 amino acids. CDR1 and CDR2 (germline): SEHNR, FQNEAQ (reference sequence). V lost 5 bases and J lost 7, with 17 bases in between. The CDR3 loop reads CASSAPEGRGEAFF. CDR3 nucleotide sequence: TGTGCCAGCAGCGCGCCGGAGGGGAGGGGTGAAGCTTTCTTT.

The chain links TRBV27 to TRBJ2-2; a weak D match, TRBD2 (6 bases). Trimming pared 7 bases from V and 4 bases from J, leaving 13 bases between. CDR3 length: 14 amino acids. CDR1 is MNHEY and CDR2 is SMNVEV in the germline V gene (reference sequence). CDR3 sequence reads: CASTRGTFTGELFF. CDR3 sequence (DNA): TGTGCCAGCACCCGGGGGACTTTCACCGGGGAGCTGTTTTTT.

This chain connects TRBV28 to TRBJ2-7, with TRBD1 matching over 8 bases. Trimming took 6 bases from V and 0 from J; bases not matched to a gene: 10. The CDR3 extends over 16 amino acids. Germline V gene lookup returns CDR1 MDHEN and CDR2 SYDVKM. This CDR3 reads CASSLGGQVASYEQYF. The CDR3 DNA reads TGTGCCAGCAGCCTAGGGGGACAGGTGGCCTCCTACGAGCAGTACTTC.

The chain is built from TRBV12-5 and TRBJ1-4, with D maybe TRBD1 (5 bases). This CDR3 region has 15 residues. Looked up from germline, CDR1 is LGHNT and CDR2 is FRNRAP. The V and J ends lost 0 bases and 7 bases respectively, with 12 bases between them. The CDR3 DNA sequence: TGTGCTAGTGGTTTGGTAGGGGAACGTGGTGAAAAACTGTTTTTT. Encoded protein: CASGLVGERGEKLFF.

This sequence joins TRBV4-3 and TRBJ2-3, with 7 bases lining up with TRBD2. The germline gives CDR1 LGHNA, CDR2 YSLEER. The CDR3 spans 14 residues. V lost 8 bases to trimming and J lost 4 bases; unmatched junction nucleotides: 9. CDR3 residues: CASGRGRLADTQYF. The CDR3 nucleotides are TGCGCCAGCGGGCGGGGGAGGTTGGCAGATACGCAGTATTTT.

This rearrangement joins TRBV19 to TRBJ2-1; possibly TRBD2 for D (5 bases). Germline V gene data show CDR1 as LNHDA and CDR2 as SQIVND (reference sequence). Trimming took 3 bases from V and 2 from J, leaving 11 bases between them. This CDR3 is 15 amino acids long. The CDR3 DNA follows: TGTGCCAGTAGTATCGCGGGCCCCCCCTACAATGAGCAGTTCTTC. This gives the protein CASSIAGPPYNEQFF.

The V and J genes are TRBV30 and TRBJ1-2, with unresolved D. CDR1 and CDR2 (germline): GTSNPN, SVGIG (reference sequence). The CDR3 consists of 12 residues. Trimming removed 2 bases from V and 1 base from J, with 5 bases in between. The CDR3: CAWSPLNYGYTF. The CDR3 region has the DNA TGTGCCTGGAGTCCCCTTAACTATGGCTACACCTTC.

V is TRBV6-2 or TRBV6-3 and J is TRBJ2-7; TRBD2 matches 11 bases. Per germline, CDR1 MNHEY and CDR2 SVGEGT. This CDR3 spans 15 amino acids. Trimming took 2 bases from V and 1 from J; bases not matched to a gene: 1. CDR3 protein: CASSYGTSGSYEQYF. CDR3 coding DNA: TGTGCCAGCAGTTACGGGACTAGCGGATCCTACGAGCAGTACTTC.

The sample holds a few counts of this clone. J is TRBJ2-5 and V is TRBV5-4, with D tentatively TRBD1 (5 bases). Trimming pared 4 bases from V and 5 bases from J, leaving 6 bases between. CDR1 is SGHNT and CDR2 is YYREEE in the germline V gene (reference sequence). CDR3 length: 11 amino acids. The CDR3 sequence is CASSPGETQYF. DNA of the CDR3: TGTGCCAGCAGCCCAGGGGAGACCCAGTACTTC.

This chain connects TRBV7-2 to TRBJ2-1; D remains unclear. The CDR3 contains 15 residues. The germline V and J ends were trimmed by 5 bases and 3 bases, with 14 bases remaining between them. Germline values: CDR1 SGHTA, CDR2 FQGNSA. The DNA for the CDR3 is TGTGCCAGCAGCCCATCTAGTTTAGGCTACAATGAGCAGTTCTTC. This sequence encodes CASSPSSLGYNEQFF.

V usage is TRBV30 and J usage is TRBJ1-2, with 10 positions matching TRBD1. J lost 3 bases, V lost 0 bases, and 10 bases had no gene match. The CDR3 covers 17 residues. Per the germline V gene, CDR1 is GTSNPN and CDR2 is SVGIG (reference sequence). In nucleotides, the CDR3 is TGTGCCTGGAGTGTATCGAATGGGGACAGGGGTGACTATGGCTACACCTTC. This encodes CAWSVSNGDRGDYGYTF.

This clone was observed a handful of times. The chain has TRBV9 and TRBJ2-5; TRBD2 agrees at 11 bases. CDR1 and CDR2 (germline): SGDLS, YYNGEE. V trimming: 0 bases; J trimming: 0 bases; junction bases outside the gene matches: 7. CDR3 length: 18 amino acids. The DNA for the CDR3 is TGTGCCAGCAGCGTAGGCCTAGCGGGGGGCCAGTACCAAGAGACCCAGTACTTC. Translation: CASSVGLAGGQYQETQYF.

The chain employs TRBV2 and TRBJ2-2, with D possibly TRBD1 on 5 matching bases. V was trimmed by 6 bases and J by 5 bases, leaving 16 bases between them. Germline assignment: CDR1 SNHLY and CDR2 FYNNEI. The CDR3 has 15 amino acids. The CDR3 coding sequence is TGTGCCAGCAGCCTAGGACAATCTCCTACCGGGGAGCTGTTTTTT. Its protein is CASSLGQSPTGELFF.

The genes are TRBV5-1 and TRBJ2-1; 7 bases match TRBD2. CDR1 and CDR2 from the germline V gene are SGHRS and YFSETQ. The CDR3 spans 17 residues. V trimming: 7 bases; J trimming: 0 bases; junction bases outside the gene matches: 13. The CDR3 nucleotides read TGCGCCAGCCGTGGACCAGCGGGATGGGGCTCCTACAATGAGCAGTTCTTC. Encoded protein: CASRGPAGWGSYNEQFF.

The chain recombines TRBV2 with TRBJ1-2; 9 nucleotides line up with TRBD1. CDR3 size: 16 residues. Germline CDR1 reads SNHLY; CDR2 reads FYNNEI. V shed 2 bases, J shed 4 bases, and the junction held 8 bases outside the gene matches. CDR3 nucleotides: TGTGCCAGCAGTGAAATGGACAGGGGCCGCGGCTATGGCTACACCTTC. Amino acids: CASSEMDRGRGYGYTF.